This T cell receptor beta chain was recorded in a study of blood T cell repertoires in COVID-19. Only in-frame clones appear in the TCRdb table, and some are missing; sequencing was by immunoSEQ multiplex PCR. The sample carries more than 100,000 clones, 79% recorded once. This CDR3 has 16 residues. Germline values: CDR1 SEHNR, CDR2 FQNEAQ (reference sequence). V dropped 5 bases and J dropped 5; count of bases not matched to a gene: 9. This chain joins TRBV7-9 and TRBJ2-2; 9 nucleotides line up with TRBD2. The TCR comes from a woman of 80 years or more with acute or convalescent COVID-19. The sequencing sample was made of peripheral blood. The CDR3 reads CASSPRGGAATGELFF. The CDR3 DNA reads TGTGCCAGCAGCCCCCGCGGGGGGGCGGCGACCGGGGAGCTGTTTTTT.